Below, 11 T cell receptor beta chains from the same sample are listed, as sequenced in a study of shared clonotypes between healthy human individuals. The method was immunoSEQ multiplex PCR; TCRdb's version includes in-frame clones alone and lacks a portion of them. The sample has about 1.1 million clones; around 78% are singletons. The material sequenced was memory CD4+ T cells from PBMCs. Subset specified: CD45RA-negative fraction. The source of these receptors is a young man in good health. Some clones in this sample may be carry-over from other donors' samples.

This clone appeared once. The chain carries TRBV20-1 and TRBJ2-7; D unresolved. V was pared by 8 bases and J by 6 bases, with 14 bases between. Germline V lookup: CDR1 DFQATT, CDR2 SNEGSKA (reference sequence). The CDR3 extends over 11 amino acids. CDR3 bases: TGCAGTTGGGTGGGGTCCAGCGAGCAGTACTTC. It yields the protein CSWVGSSEQYF.

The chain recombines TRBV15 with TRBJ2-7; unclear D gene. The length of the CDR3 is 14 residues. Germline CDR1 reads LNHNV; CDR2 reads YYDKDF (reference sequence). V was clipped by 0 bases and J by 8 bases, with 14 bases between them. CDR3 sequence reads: CATSRDRGGSKQYF. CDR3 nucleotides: TGTGCCACCAGCAGAGATCGTGGTGGATCGAAGCAGTACTTC. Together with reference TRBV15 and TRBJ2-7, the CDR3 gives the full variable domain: DAMVIQNPRYQVTQFGKPVTLSCSQTLNHNVMYWYQQKSSQAPKLLFHYYDKDFNNEADTPDNFQSRRPNTSFCFLDIRSPGLGDTAMYLCATSRDRGGSKQYFGPGTRLTVT.

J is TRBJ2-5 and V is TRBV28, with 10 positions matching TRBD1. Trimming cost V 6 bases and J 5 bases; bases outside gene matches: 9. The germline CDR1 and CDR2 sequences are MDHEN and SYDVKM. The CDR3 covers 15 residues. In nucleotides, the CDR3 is TGTGCCAGCAGAACCGGGACAGGGGCGGGGGAGACCCAGTACTTC. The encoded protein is CASRTGTGAGETQYF.

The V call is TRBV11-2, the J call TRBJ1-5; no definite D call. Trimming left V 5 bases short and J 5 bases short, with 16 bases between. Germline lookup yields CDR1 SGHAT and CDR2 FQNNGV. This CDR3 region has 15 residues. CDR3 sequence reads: CASSPGRLGDQPQHF. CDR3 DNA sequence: TGTGCCAGCAGCCCCGGACGCCTGGGAGATCAGCCCCAGCATTTT.

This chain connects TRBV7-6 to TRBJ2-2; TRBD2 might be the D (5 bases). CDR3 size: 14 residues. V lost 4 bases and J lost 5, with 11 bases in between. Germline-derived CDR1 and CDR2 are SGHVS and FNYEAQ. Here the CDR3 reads CASSSRRDTGELFF. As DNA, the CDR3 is TGTGCCAGCAGCTCCCGACGGGATACCGGGGAGCTGTTTTTT.

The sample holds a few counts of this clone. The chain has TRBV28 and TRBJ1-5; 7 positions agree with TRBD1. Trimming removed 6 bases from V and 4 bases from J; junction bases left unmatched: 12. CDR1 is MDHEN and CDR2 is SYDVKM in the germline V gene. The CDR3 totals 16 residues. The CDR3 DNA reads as TGTGCCAGCAGCTACTTGGACCCGGGACAGAATCAGCCCCAGCATTTT. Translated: CASSYLDPGQNQPQHF.

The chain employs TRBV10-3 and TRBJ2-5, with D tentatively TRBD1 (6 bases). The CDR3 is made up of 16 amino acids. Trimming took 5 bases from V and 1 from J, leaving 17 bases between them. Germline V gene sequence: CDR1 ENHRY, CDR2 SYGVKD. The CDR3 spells CAISRTQGIFQETQYF. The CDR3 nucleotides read TGTGCCATCAGTAGAACTCAGGGGATCTTCCAAGAGACCCAGTACTTC.

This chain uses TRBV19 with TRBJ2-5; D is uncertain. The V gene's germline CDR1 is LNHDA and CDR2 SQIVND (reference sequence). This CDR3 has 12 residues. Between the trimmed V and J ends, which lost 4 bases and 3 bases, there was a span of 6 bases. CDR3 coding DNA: TGTGCCAGTAGTAAGCGAAAAGAGACCCAGTACTTC. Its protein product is CASSKRKETQYF.

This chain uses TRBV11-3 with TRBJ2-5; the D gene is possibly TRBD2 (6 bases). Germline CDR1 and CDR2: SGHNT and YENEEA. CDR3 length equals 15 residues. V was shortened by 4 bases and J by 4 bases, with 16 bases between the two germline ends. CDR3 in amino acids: CASSSGGDGGETQYF. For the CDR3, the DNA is TGTGCCAGCAGCTCCGGGGGAGACGGCGGAGAGACCCAGTACTTC.

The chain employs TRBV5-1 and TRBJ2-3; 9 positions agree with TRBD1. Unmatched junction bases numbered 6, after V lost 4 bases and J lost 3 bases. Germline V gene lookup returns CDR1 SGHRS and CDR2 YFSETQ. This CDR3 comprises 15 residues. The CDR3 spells CASSQGDRETDTQYF. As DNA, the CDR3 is TGCGCCAGCAGCCAGGGGGACAGGGAAACAGATACGCAGTATTTT.

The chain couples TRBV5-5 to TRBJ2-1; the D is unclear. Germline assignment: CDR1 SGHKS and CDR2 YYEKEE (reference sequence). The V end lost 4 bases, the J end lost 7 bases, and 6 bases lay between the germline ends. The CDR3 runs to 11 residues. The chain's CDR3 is CASSPYNEQFF. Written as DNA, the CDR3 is TGTGCCAGCAGCCCTTATAATGAGCAGTTCTTC.